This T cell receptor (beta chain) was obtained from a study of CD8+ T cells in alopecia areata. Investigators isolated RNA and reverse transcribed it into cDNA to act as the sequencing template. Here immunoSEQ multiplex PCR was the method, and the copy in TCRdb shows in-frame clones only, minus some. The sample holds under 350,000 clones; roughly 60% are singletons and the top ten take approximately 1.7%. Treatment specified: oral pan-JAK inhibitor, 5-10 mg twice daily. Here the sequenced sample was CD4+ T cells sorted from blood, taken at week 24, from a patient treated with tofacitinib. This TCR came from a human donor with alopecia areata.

In DNA, the CDR3 is TGTGCCAGCAGCTTACGTGGCTCGCAAGGAGAGACCCAGTACTTC. Its protein product is CASSLRGSQGETQYF. This chain connects TRBV7-3 to TRBJ2-5; no clear D. Trimming took off 2 bases at V and 4 bases at J, with 14 bases between the two ends. This CDR3 contains 15 residues. The V gene's germline CDR1 is SGHTA and CDR2 FQGTGA.